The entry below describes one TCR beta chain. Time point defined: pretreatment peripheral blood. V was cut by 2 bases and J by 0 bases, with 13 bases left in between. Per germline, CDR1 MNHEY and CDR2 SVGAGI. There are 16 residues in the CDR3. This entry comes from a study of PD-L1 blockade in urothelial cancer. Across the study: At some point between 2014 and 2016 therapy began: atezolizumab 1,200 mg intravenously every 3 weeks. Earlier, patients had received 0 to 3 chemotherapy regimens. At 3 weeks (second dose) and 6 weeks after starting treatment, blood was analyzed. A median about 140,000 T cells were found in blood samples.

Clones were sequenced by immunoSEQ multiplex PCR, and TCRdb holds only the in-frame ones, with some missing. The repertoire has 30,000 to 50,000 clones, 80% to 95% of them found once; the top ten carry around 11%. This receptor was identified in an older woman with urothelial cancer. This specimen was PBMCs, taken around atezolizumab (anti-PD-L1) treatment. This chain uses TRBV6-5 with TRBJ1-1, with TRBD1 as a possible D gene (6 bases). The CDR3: CASSYPKDSLNTEAFF. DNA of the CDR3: TGTGCCAGCAGTTACCCCAAGGACAGCCTGAACACTGAAGCTTTCTTT.